Described below is a single T cell receptor beta chain sequence and its context. The antigen remains unidentified. This CDR3 is built from 13 residues. V was clipped by 5 bases and J by 7 bases; unmatched bases: 5. Germline V gene sequence: CDR1 SEHNR, CDR2 FQNEAQ (reference sequence). The sample belongs to a study of T cell responses to AZD1222 COVID-19 vaccine. Study-wide results and caveats: Vaccine-associated CD4 TCRs spanned spike, dominant at 160-218 and 743-854. Clonal diversity may have been underestimated in mostly white British donors. Only after the peak T cell response were repertoires sampled. An increase in Spike-specific TCR breadth and depth was observed after two AZD1222 doses.

Assay used: immunoSEQ multiplex PCR; TCRdb lists only in-frame clones, some missing. The top ten hold 10% to 15% of the sample, which has about 130,000 clones, just over 85% seen once. The chain uses TRBV7-9 and TRBJ2-7, with TRBD1 matching over 10 bases. This clonotype was sampled from an adult in good health. The material sequenced was peripheral blood, taken on day 0 of AZD1222 vaccination. The CDR3 region has the DNA TGTGCCAGCAGCCCGGACAGGGGGAGTGAGCAGTACTTC. Its protein is CASSPDRGSEQYF.